This T cell receptor (beta chain) was identified during a study of T cells in Graves' hyperthyroidism and ophthalmopathy. The source material, RNA transcripts, was used to amplify TCR beta CDR3 regions. HTBI primers drove first-round RT-PCR of the TCR CDR3. TCRdb analysed the multiplex PCR reads with MiXCR anew, one entry per CDR3 protein. The table shows approximately 560,000 distinct CDR3 sequences, with 15% to 19% occurring only once. The CDR3 is 15 amino acids. The germline gives CDR1 LNHDA, CDR2 SQIVND (reference sequence). V shed 7 bases and J 4 bases; nucleotides not matched to a gene: 7. This receptor was taken from a woman aged 25-40 years with Graves' hyperthyroidism. The sequenced sample consisted of blood. The J gene is TRBJ2-6, the V gene TRBV19, with TRBD1 identical over 7 bases. The CDR3 DNA sequence: TGTGCCAGTACCTTGACAGGGTCCGGGGCCAACGTCCTGACTTTC. Protein: CASTLTGSGANVLTF.